What follows describes a single TCR beta chain. Its antigen remains unknown. Its ends do not fully match the called genes, so a read error is possible. The study pooled second doses at about 4 or about 12 weeks. The CDR3 loop spans 13 amino acids. Only in-frame clones appear in the TCRdb table, and some are missing; sequencing was by immunoSEQ multiplex PCR. The data show 70,000 to 95,000 clones, about 89% seen once. This record comes from a study of T cell responses to AZD1222 COVID-19 vaccine. Study-wide findings and caveats: Seropositive AZD1222 recipients at baseline numbered only five or six.

Source: peripheral blood, taken 28 days after the second AZD1222 dose. The origin of this receptor is an adult who received the AZD1222 COVID-19 vaccine. The chain joins TRBV12-3 or TRBV12-4 to TRBJ1-1, with no clear D. CDR3 sequence reads: CASILWRDTEAFF. DNA for the CDR3: TGTGCCAGCATTTTATGGCGGGACACTGAAGCTTTCTTT.